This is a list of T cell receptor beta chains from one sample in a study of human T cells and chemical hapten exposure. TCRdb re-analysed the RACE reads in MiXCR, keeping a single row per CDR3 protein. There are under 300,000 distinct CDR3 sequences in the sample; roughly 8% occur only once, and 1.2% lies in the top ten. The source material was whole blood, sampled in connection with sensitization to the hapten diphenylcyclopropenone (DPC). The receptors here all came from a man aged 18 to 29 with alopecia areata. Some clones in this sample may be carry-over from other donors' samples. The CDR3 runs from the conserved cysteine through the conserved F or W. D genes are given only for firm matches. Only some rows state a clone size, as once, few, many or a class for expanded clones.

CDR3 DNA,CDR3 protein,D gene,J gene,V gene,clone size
TGCAGCGTTGCGATGTTCACAGATACGCAGTATTTT,CSVAMFTDTQYF,NA,TRBJ2-3,TRBV29-1,many
TGTGCCAGCAGCTCGCTTGGGTCGGTCACCGGGGAGCTGTTTTTT,CASSSLGSVTGELFF,NA,TRBJ2-2,TRBV7-2,NA
TGTGCCAGCAGTTTTGCGCCGGACACTAATGAAAAACTGTTTTTT,CASSFAPDTNEKLFF,NA,TRBJ1-4,TRBV27,few
TGTGCCAGCAGTGACAAGACAGGGCCGTATAATTCACCCCTCCACTTT,CASSDKTGPYNSPLHF,TRBD1,TRBJ1-6,TRBV25-1,many
TGCAGCGTTCGAATCGGACGAAATGAGCAGTTCTTC,CSVRIGRNEQFF,NA,TRBJ2-1,TRBV29-1,few
TGTGCCAGCTCGGGGCGACAGGAGATTTATGAGCAGTTCTTC,CASSGRQEIYEQFF,NA,TRBJ2-1,TRBV25-1,many
TGTGCCAGCAGCCCTTCTACAGGGCCAGATACGCAGTATTTT,CASSPSTGPDTQYF,NA,TRBJ2-3,TRBV7-2,many
TGCAGTGCTAGAGATCGCCTAGACTCTGGAAACACCATATATTTT,CSARDRLDSGNTIYF,NA,TRBJ1-3,TRBV20-1,NA
TGCAGCGTTGAAGAGAGAGTAAGGACACCCGCCTACAATGAGCAGTTCTTC,CSVEERVRTPAYNEQFF,NA,TRBJ2-1,TRBV29-1,few
TGTGCCAGCAGCTTGGAACAGGGACGGGGCTACACCTTC,CASSLEQGRGYTF,NA,TRBJ1-2,TRBV7-9,NA
TGTGCCAGCCAGACAGGAAAGAACACTGAAGCTTTCTTT,CASQTGKNTEAFF,NA,TRBJ1-1,TRBV12-3/TRBV12-4,few
TGTGCCAGCAGTGTTACTTTTATTTCCTATGGCTACACCTTC,CASSVTFISYGYTF,NA,TRBJ1-2,TRBV6-1,many
TGTGCCAGCAAGGGCAGGGGGCGCGTAAATGAAAAACTGTTTTTT,CASKGRGRVNEKLFF,TRBD1,TRBJ1-4,TRBV2,NA